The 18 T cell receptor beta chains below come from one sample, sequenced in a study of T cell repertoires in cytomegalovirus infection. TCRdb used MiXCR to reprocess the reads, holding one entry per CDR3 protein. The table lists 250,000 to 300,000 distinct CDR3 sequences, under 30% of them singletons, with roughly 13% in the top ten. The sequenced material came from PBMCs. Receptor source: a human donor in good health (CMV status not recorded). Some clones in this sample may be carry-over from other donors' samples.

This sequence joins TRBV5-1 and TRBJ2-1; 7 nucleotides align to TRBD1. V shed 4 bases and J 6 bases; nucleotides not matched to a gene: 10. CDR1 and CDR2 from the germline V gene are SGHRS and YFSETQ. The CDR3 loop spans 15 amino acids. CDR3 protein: CASSTGQRGVNEQFF. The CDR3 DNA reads TGCGCCAGCAGCACGGGACAGCGAGGGGTCAATGAGCAGTTCTTC.

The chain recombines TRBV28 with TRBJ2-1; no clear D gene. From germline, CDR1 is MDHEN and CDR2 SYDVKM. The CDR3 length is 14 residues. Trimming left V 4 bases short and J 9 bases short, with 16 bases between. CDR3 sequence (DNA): TGTGCCAGCAGTTCCTATGGTGAATATGGTGAGCAGTTCTTC. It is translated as CASSSYGEYGEQFF.

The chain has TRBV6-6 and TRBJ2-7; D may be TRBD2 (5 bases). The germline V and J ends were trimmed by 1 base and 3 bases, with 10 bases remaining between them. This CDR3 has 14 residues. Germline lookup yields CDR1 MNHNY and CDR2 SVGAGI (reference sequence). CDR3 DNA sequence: TGTGCCAGCAGTTACTTACAGACTAACTACGAGCAGTACTTC. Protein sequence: CASSYLQTNYEQYF.

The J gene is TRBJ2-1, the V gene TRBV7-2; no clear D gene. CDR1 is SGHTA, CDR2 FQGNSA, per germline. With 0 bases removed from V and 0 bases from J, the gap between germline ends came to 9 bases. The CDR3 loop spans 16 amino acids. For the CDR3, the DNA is TGTGCCAGCAGCTTAGCTGGAATGAGCTCCTACAATGAGCAGTTCTTC. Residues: CASSLAGMSSYNEQFF. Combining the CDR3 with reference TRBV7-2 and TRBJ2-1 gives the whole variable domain GAGVSQSPSNKVTEKGKDVELRCDPISGHTALYWYRQSLGQGLEFLIYFQGNSAPDKSGLPSDRFSAERTGGSVSTLTIQRTQQEDSAVYLCASSLAGMSSYNEQFFGPGTRLTVL.

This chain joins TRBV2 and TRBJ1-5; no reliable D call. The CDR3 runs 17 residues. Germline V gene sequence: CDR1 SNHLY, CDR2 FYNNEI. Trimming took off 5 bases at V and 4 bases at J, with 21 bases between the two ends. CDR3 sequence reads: CASSPPGVGNSNQPQHF. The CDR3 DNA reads TGTGCCAGCAGTCCTCCCGGGGTTGGTAATAGTAATCAGCCCCAGCATTTT.

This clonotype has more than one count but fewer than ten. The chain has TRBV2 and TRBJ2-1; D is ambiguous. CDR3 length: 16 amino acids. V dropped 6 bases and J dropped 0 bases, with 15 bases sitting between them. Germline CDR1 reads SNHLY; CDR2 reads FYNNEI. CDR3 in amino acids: CASRVSGASSYNEQFF. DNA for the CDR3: TGTGCCAGCAGGGTCTCTGGCGCGAGCTCCTACAATGAGCAGTTCTTC.

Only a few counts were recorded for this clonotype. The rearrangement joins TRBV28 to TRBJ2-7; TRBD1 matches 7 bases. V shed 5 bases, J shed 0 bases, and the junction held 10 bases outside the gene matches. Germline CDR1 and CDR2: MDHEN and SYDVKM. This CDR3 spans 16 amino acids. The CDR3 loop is CASSPEDRRSSYEQYF. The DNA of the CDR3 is TGTGCCAGCAGTCCAGAGGACAGGAGGAGCTCCTACGAGCAGTACTTC.

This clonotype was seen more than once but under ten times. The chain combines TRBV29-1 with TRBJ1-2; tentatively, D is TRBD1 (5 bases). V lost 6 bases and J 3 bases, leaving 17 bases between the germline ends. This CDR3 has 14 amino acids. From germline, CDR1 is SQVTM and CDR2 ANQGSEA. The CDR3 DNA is TGCAGCGTCTCGGAAGGGGACGGGTACTATGGCTACACCTTC. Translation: CSVSEGDGYYGYTF.

The CDR3 sequence: CASSQGTTGSEAFF. The CDR3 bases are TGTGCCAGCAGCCAAGGGACAACCGGCTCTGAAGCTTTCTTT. The V and J genes are TRBV4-2 and TRBJ1-1, with D perhaps matching TRBD1 (5 bases). Germline V gene sequence: CDR1 LGHNA, CDR2 YNFKEQ. The V end was cut by 1 base, the J end by 6 bases, with 12 bases between. The CDR3 sequence is 14 residues long.

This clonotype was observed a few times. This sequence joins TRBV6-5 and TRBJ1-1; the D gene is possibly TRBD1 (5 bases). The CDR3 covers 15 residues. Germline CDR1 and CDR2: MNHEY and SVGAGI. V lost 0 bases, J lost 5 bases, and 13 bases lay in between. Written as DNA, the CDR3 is TGTGCCAGCAGTTACTCAGGACAATCAGTAACTGAAGCTTTCTTT. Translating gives CASSYSGQSVTEAFF.

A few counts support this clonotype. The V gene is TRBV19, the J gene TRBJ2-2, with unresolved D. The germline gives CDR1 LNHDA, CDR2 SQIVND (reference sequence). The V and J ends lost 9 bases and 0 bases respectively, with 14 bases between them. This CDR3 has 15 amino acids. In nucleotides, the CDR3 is TGTGCCAGCCACCCTCCCGGGTCGAACACCGGGGAGCTGTTTTTT. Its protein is CASHPPGSNTGELFF.

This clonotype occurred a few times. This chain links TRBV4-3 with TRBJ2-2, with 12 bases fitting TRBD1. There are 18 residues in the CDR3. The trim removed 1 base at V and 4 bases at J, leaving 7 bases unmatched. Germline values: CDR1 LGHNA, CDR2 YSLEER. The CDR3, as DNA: TGCGCCAGCAGCCAAGGGCCCGGGACAGGGGGCTCCACCGGGGAGCTGTTTTTT. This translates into CASSQGPGTGGSTGELFF.

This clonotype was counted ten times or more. The CDR3 protein is CASSLGLAGIYEQYF. DNA of the CDR3: TGTGCCAGCAGCTTGGGACTAGCGGGAATCTACGAGCAGTACTTC. This sequence joins TRBV7-2 and TRBJ2-7; 13 bases agree with TRBD2. The CDR3 is 15 residues long. The ends lost 3 bases at V and 3 bases at J; junction bases unmatched: 2. From germline, CDR1 is SGHTA and CDR2 FQGNSA.

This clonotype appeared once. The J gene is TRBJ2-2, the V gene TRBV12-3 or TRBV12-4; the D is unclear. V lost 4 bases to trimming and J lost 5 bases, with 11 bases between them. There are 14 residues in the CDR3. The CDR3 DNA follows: TGTGCCAGCAGTTCCGTAGCCGGTACCGGGGAGCTGTTTTTT. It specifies CASSSVAGTGELFF.

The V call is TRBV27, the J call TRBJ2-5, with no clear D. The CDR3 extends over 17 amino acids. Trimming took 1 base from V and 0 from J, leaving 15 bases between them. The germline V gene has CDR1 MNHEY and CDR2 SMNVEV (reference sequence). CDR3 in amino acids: CASSLLGQQEYQETQYF. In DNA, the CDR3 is TGTGCCAGCAGTTTATTGGGCCAGCAAGAGTACCAAGAGACCCAGTACTTC.

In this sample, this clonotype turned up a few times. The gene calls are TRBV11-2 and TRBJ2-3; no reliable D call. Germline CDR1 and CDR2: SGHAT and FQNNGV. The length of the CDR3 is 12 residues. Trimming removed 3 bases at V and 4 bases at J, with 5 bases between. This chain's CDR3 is CASSFGADTQYF. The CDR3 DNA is TGTGCCAGCAGCTTCGGAGCAGATACGCAGTATTTT.

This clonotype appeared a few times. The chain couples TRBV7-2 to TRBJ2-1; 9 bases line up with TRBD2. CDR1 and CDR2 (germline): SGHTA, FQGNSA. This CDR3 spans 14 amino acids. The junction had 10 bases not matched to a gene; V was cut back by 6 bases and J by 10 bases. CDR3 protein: CASSSGRTLGEQFF. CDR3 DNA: TGTGCCAGCAGTAGCGGGAGAACTTTGGGGGAGCAGTTCTTC. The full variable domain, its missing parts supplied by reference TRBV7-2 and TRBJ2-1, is GAGVSQSPSNKVTEKGKDVELRCDPISGHTALYWYRQSLGQGLEFLIYFQGNSAPDKSGLPSDRFSAERTGGSVSTLTIQRTQQEDSAVYLCASSSGRTLGEQFFGPGTRLTVL.

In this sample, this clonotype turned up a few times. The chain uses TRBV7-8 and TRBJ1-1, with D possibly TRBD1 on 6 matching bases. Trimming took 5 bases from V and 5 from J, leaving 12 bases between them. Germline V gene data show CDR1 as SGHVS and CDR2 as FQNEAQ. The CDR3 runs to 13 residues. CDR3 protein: CASSRGQSTEAFF. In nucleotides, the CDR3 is TGTGCCAGCAGCAGAGGACAGTCAACTGAAGCTTTCTTT.